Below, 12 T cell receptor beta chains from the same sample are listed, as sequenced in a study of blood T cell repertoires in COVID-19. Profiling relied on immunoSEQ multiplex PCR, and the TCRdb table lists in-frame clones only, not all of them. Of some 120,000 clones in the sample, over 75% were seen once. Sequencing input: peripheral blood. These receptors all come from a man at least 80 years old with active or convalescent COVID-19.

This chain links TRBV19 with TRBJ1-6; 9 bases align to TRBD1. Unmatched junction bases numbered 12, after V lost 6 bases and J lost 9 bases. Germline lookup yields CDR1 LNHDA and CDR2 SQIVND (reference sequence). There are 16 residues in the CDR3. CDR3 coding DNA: TGTGCCAGTAGCCGTCCCGGGACAGGGAGGATTTCACCCCTCCACTTT. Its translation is CASSRPGTGRISPLHF. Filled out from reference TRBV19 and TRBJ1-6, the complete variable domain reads DGGITQSPKYLFRKEGQNVTLSCEQNLNHDAMYWYRQDPGQGLRLIYYSQIVNDFQKGDIAEGYSVSREKKESFPLTVTSAQKNPTAFYLCASSRPGTGRISPLHFGNGTRLTVT.

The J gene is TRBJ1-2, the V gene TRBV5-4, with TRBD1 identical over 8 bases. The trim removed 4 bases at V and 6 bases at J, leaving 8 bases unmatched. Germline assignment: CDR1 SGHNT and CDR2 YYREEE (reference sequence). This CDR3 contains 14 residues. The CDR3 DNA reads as TGTGCCAGCAGCCTACAGGGGGTAGGGGATGGCTACACCTTC. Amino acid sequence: CASSLQGVGDGYTF.

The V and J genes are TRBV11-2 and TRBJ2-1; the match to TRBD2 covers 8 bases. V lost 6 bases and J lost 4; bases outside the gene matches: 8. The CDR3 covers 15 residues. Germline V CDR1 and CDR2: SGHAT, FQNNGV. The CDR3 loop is CASRVSGGGYNEQFF. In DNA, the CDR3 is TGTGCCAGCAGGGTGTCAGGCGGGGGGTACAATGAGCAGTTCTTC.

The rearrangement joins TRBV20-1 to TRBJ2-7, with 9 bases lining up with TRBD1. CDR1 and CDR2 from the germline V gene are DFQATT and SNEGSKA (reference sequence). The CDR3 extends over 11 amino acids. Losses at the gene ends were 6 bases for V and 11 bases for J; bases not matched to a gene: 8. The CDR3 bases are TGCAGTGCCCGGACAGGGGAAAAAGAGTACTTC. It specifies CSARTGEKEYF.

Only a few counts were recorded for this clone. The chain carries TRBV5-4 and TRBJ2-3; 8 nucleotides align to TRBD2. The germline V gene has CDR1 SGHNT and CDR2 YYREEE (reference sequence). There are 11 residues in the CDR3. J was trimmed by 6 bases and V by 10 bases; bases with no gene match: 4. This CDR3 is CADTGGDTQYF. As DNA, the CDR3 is TGTGCCGACACGGGGGGGGATACGCAGTATTTT.

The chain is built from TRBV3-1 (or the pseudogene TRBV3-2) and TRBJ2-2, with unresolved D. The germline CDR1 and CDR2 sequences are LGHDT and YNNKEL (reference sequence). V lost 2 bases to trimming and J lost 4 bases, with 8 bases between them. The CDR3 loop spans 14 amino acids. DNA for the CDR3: TGTGCCAGCAGCCAACTCTCGGGCACCGGGGAGCTGTTTTTT. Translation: CASSQLSGTGELFF.

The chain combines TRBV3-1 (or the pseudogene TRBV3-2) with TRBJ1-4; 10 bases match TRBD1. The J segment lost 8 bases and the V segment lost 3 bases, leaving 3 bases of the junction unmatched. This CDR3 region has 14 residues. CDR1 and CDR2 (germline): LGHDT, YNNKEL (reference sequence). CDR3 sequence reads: CASSHSDRGEKLFF. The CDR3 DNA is TGTGCCAGCAGCCATTCGGACAGGGGGGAAAAACTGTTTTTT.

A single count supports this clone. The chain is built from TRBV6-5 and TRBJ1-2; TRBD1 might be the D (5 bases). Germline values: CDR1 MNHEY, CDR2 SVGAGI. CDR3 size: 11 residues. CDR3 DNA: TGTGCTTCGACAGACCCGCTAGGCTACACCTTC. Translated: CASTDPLGYTF.

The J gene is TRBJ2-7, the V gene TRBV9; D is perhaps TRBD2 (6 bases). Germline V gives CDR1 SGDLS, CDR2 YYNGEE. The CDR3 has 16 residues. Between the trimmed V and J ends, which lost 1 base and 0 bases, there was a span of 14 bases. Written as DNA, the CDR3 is TGTGCCAGCAGCGTAAGAAGCGGGTCGAGCTCCTACGAGCAGTACTTC. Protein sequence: CASSVRSGSSSYEQYF.

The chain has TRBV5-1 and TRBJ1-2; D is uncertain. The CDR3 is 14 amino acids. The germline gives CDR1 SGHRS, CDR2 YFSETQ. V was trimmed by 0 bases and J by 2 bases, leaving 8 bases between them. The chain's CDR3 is CASSLDIFNYGYTF. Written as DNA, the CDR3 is TGCGCCAGCAGCTTGGACATCTTCAACTATGGCTACACCTTC.

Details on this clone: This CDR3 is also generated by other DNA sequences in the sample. This chain's CDR3 is CASSLGQGAYEQYF. The CDR3 nucleotides are TGTGCCAGCAGTCTAGGACAGGGGGCTTACGAGCAGTACTTC. This sequence joins TRBV3-1 (or the pseudogene TRBV3-2) and TRBJ2-7; TRBD1 matches at 11 bases. Germline lookup yields CDR1 LGHDT and CDR2 YNNKEL (reference sequence). The trim removed 6 bases at V and 4 bases at J, leaving 5 bases unmatched. This CDR3 contains 14 residues.

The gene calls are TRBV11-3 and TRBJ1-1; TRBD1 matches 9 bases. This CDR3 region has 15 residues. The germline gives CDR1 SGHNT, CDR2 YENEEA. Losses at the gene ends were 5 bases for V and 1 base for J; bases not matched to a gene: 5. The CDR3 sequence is CASSVAGQGNTEAFF. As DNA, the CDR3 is TGTGCCAGCAGCGTTGCGGGACAGGGGAACACTGAAGCTTTCTTT.